This entry describes one T cell receptor (beta chain). Its matching antigen is unknown. Stated treatment: about 20 received Ad26.COV2.S at low or high dose, single or two shots; about 5 received placebo; per-sample allocation not given. On day 63 after the first injection, vaccine and placebo recipients gave samples. An adult aged 18-55 years in Boston served as the donor. Per germline, CDR1 KGHSH and CDR2 LQKENI. With 3 bases removed from V and 5 bases from J, the gap between germline ends came to 13 bases. The CDR3 is 14 residues long. Here immunoSEQ multiplex PCR was the method, and the copy in TCRdb shows in-frame clones only, minus some. The table has around 400,000 clones, roughly four fifths seen once. This sample stems from a study of Ad26.COV2.S vaccination and SARS-CoV-2 variants. General study results and limits: Using TCR breadth and depth analyses may have led to underestimated total T cell responses.

Sequenced here: peripheral blood, sampled in a trial of Ad26.COV2.S vaccine versus placebo. V and J are TRBV18 and TRBJ1-1; no clear D gene. This clonotype was obtained from a person aged 18-60 years who received the Ad26.COV2.S COVID-19 vaccine or a placebo. CDR3 protein: CASSPSTGSTEAFF. The CDR3 DNA is TGTGCCAGCTCACCTAGTACCGGGTCGACTGAAGCTTTCTTT.